These T cell receptor beta chains were read from a single sample in a study of shared clonotypes between healthy human individuals. This table comes from immunoSEQ multiplex PCR, and its TCRdb copy is limited to in-frame clones, with some not included. The sample carries 2 million to 3 million clones, around 94% recorded once. Sequenced sample: naive CD4+ T cells sorted from blood. The receptor set was obtained from a man aged 18 to 29 in good health. CDR3s include the opening cysteine and the closing phenylalanine or tryptophan. D genes are given only for firm matches. Expanded clones are given a class, and other clones once, few, many or no size at all.

clone_size: .; j_call: TRBJ2-2; v_call: TRBV6-1; d_call: .; cdr3_aa: CASIPDRTNTGELFF; cdr3_nt: TGTGCCAGCATACCAGATCGAACGAACACCGGGGAGCTGTTTTTT
clone_size: .; j_call: TRBJ1-2; v_call: TRBV28; d_call: TRBD1; cdr3_aa: CASKEGGLTGSNYGYTF; cdr3_nt: TGTGCCAGCAAGGAGGGGGGCTTGACAGGGAGTAACTATGGCTACACCTTC
clone_size: .; j_call: TRBJ2-7; v_call: TRBV6-6; d_call: TRBD1; cdr3_aa: CASSYSGTGRYEQYF; cdr3_nt: TGTGCCAGCAGTTACTCGGGGACAGGGCGCTACGAGCAGTACTTC
clone_size: .; j_call: TRBJ1-6; v_call: TRBV7-8; d_call: .; cdr3_aa: CASSLEGVPSPLHF; cdr3_nt: TGTGCCAGCAGCTTAGAAGGGGTTCCTTCACCCCTCCACTTT
clone_size: once; j_call: TRBJ2-3; v_call: TRBV10-1; d_call: .; cdr3_aa: CASSDGGVGDTQYF; cdr3_nt: TGCGCCAGCAGTGATGGGGGAGTTGGAGATACGCAGTATTTT
clone_size: .; j_call: TRBJ1-5; v_call: TRBV2; d_call: .; cdr3_aa: CASSDGPQGWPQHF; cdr3_nt: TGTGCCAGCAGTGATGGACCTCAGGGCTGGCCCCAGCATTTT
clone_size: .; j_call: TRBJ2-5; v_call: TRBV5-1; d_call: .; cdr3_aa: CASSLEPQETQYF; cdr3_nt: TGCGCCAGCAGCTTGGAACCCCAAGAGACCCAGTACTTC
clone_size: .; j_call: TRBJ1-4; v_call: TRBV6-5; d_call: .; cdr3_aa: CASSYRQSNEKLFF; cdr3_nt: TGTGCCAGCAGTTACCGACAGTCAAATGAAAAACTGTTTTTT
clone_size: .; j_call: TRBJ1-3; v_call: TRBV19; d_call: .; cdr3_aa: CASRDSGRGNTIYF; cdr3_nt: TGTGCCAGTAGGGATTCCGGGAGAGGAAACACCATATATTTT
clone_size: .; j_call: TRBJ1-4; v_call: TRBV30; d_call: TRBD1; cdr3_aa: CAWEKKTGAVEKLFF; cdr3_nt: TGTGCCTGGGAAAAAAAAACAGGGGCAGTTGAAAAACTGTTTTTT
clone_size: .; j_call: TRBJ2-5; v_call: TRBV27; d_call: .; cdr3_aa: CASSQRGLETQYF; cdr3_nt: TGTGCCAGCAGCCAGAGGGGATTAGAGACCCAGTACTTC
clone_size: .; j_call: TRBJ1-4; v_call: TRBV28; d_call: .; cdr3_aa: CASLSGVTNEKLFF; cdr3_nt: TGTGCCAGCCTTTCCGGGGTCACTAATGAAAAACTGTTTTTT
clone_size: once; j_call: TRBJ2-7; v_call: TRBV18; d_call: TRBD1; cdr3_aa: CASSPTGQGSYEQYF; cdr3_nt: TGTGCCAGCTCACCGACGGGACAGGGGTCCTACGAGCAGTACTTC
clone_size: .; j_call: TRBJ1-3; v_call: TRBV10-3; d_call: .; cdr3_aa: CAISGRTAVSGNTIYF; cdr3_nt: TGTGCCATCAGTGGAAGGACCGCTGTCTCTGGAAACACCATATATTTT
clone_size: .; j_call: TRBJ2-2; v_call: TRBV5-1; d_call: .; cdr3_aa: CASSFGWAGELFF; cdr3_nt: TGCGCCAGCAGCTTCGGGTGGGCCGGGGAGCTGTTTTTT
clone_size: .; j_call: TRBJ1-6; v_call: TRBV30; d_call: .; cdr3_aa: CAWRPDKDNSPLHF; cdr3_nt: TGTGCCTGGAGGCCGGATAAGGATAATTCACCCCTCCACTTT
clone_size: .; j_call: TRBJ1-2; v_call: TRBV19; d_call: .; cdr3_aa: CASSPDPHVGYTF; cdr3_nt: TGTGCCAGTAGTCCCGACCCGCACGTTGGCTACACCTTC
clone_size: .; j_call: TRBJ2-2; v_call: TRBV7-8; d_call: TRBD1; cdr3_aa: CASSPGTGTTGELFF; cdr3_nt: TGTGCCAGCAGCCCCGGGACAGGGACCACCGGGGAGCTGTTTTTT
clone_size: .; j_call: TRBJ2-3; v_call: TRBV4-2; d_call: .; cdr3_aa: CASSQVTKSEADTQYF; cdr3_nt: TGTGCCAGCAGCCAAGTGACGAAATCAGAAGCAGATACGCAGTATTTT
clone_size: few; j_call: TRBJ1-1; v_call: TRBV5-5; d_call: .; cdr3_aa: CASSFGRSNTEAFF; cdr3_nt: TGTGCCAGCAGCTTTGGCAGATCGAACACTGAAGCTTTCTTT
clone_size: .; j_call: TRBJ2-7; v_call: TRBV10-3; d_call: TRBD2; cdr3_aa: CAISTGTSGRVLRGQYF; cdr3_nt: TGTGCCATCAGCACCGGGACTAGCGGGAGGGTACTACGAGGGCAGTACTTC
clone_size: .; j_call: TRBJ1-3; v_call: TRBV7-2; d_call: .; cdr3_aa: CASSPGTIGRNTIYF; cdr3_nt: TGTGCCAGCAGCCCCGGGACAATCGGTAGAAACACCATATATTTT
clone_size: .; j_call: TRBJ1-2; v_call: TRBV27; d_call: .; cdr3_aa: CASRTVTSYGYTF; cdr3_nt: TGTGCCAGCAGGACAGTGACTTCCTATGGCTACACCTTC
clone_size: .; j_call: TRBJ2-1; v_call: TRBV5-1; d_call: TRBD1; cdr3_aa: CASSLVGGPDEQFF; cdr3_nt: TGCGCCAGCAGCTTGGTAGGGGGCCCCGATGAGCAGTTCTTC
clone_size: .; j_call: TRBJ2-2; v_call: TRBV19; d_call: .; cdr3_aa: CASGLAGLPTGELFF; cdr3_nt: TGTGCCAGTGGGCTGGCGGGGCTCCCCACCGGGGAGCTGTTTTTT
clone_size: .; j_call: TRBJ1-3; v_call: TRBV7-9; d_call: .; cdr3_aa: CASSRVNSGSGNTIYF; cdr3_nt: TGTGCCAGCAGCCGGGTTAACTCTGGCTCTGGAAACACCATATATTTT
clone_size: .; j_call: TRBJ2-3; v_call: TRBV28; d_call: TRBD1; cdr3_aa: CASSSPGQGTDTQYF; cdr3_nt: TGTGCCAGCAGTTCACCGGGACAGGGGACAGATACGCAGTATTTT
clone_size: .; j_call: TRBJ2-3; v_call: TRBV30; d_call: .; cdr3_aa: CAWSVQSGSDTQYF; cdr3_nt: TGTGCCTGGAGTGTACAGTCCGGCTCAGATACGCAGTATTTT
clone_size: once; j_call: TRBJ2-7; v_call: TRBV28; d_call: .; cdr3_aa: CASSQSSVYEQYF; cdr3_nt: TGTGCCAGCAGTCAATCTAGCGTCTACGAGCAGTACTTC
clone_size: few; j_call: TRBJ1-5; v_call: TRBV4-1; d_call: .; cdr3_aa: CASSHPTGRPQHF; cdr3_nt: TGCGCCAGCAGCCACCCCACGGGGAGGCCCCAGCATTTT
clone_size: .; j_call: TRBJ2-2; v_call: TRBV5-4; d_call: .; cdr3_aa: CASSLNTNTGELFF; cdr3_nt: TGTGCCAGCAGCTTGAACACCAACACCGGGGAGCTGTTTTTT
clone_size: .; j_call: TRBJ2-2; v_call: TRBV5-1; d_call: TRBD1; cdr3_aa: CASSAGTDTGELFF; cdr3_nt: TGCGCCAGCAGTGCCGGGACAGACACCGGGGAGCTGTTTTTT
clone_size: .; j_call: TRBJ2-1; v_call: TRBV5-4; d_call: .; cdr3_aa: CASSESGRVYGREQFF; cdr3_nt: TGTGCCAGCAGCGAAAGCGGGCGGGTGTATGGGAGGGAGCAGTTCTTC
clone_size: .; j_call: TRBJ2-3; v_call: TRBV10-3; d_call: .; cdr3_aa: CAISDGAENTDTQYF; cdr3_nt: TGTGCCATCAGTGACGGAGCGGAGAACACAGATACGCAGTATTTT
clone_size: .; j_call: TRBJ2-1; v_call: TRBV18; d_call: TRBD2; cdr3_aa: CASSPTHSGTYNEQFF; cdr3_nt: TGTGCCAGCTCACCTACCCATAGCGGGACTTACAATGAGCAGTTCTTC
clone_size: .; j_call: TRBJ2-6; v_call: TRBV5-1; d_call: .; cdr3_aa: CASSRDPGANVLTF; cdr3_nt: TGCGCCAGCAGCCGCGACCCTGGGGCCAACGTCCTGACTTTC
clone_size: .; j_call: TRBJ2-2; v_call: TRBV18; d_call: .; cdr3_aa: CASSTLQGGTGELFF; cdr3_nt: TGTGCCAGCTCAACCTTGCAGGGGGGCACCGGGGAGCTGTTTTTT
clone_size: .; j_call: TRBJ2-2; v_call: TRBV25-1; d_call: TRBD2; cdr3_aa: CASSSPGLGNGELFF; cdr3_nt: TGTGCCAGCAGCTCGCCGGGACTAGGTAACGGGGAGCTGTTTTTT
clone_size: .; j_call: TRBJ2-1; v_call: TRBV5-5; d_call: TRBD2; cdr3_aa: CASNTRASGRFNEQFF; cdr3_nt: TGTGCCAGCAACACGAGGGCTAGCGGGAGATTCAATGAGCAGTTCTTC
clone_size: .; j_call: TRBJ1-1; v_call: TRBV19; d_call: TRBD1; cdr3_aa: CASSTRDRVTEAFF; cdr3_nt: TGTGCCAGTAGTACCCGGGACAGGGTCACTGAAGCTTTCTTT
clone_size: .; j_call: TRBJ1-2; v_call: TRBV5-1; d_call: .; cdr3_aa: CASSLGSLNYGYTF; cdr3_nt: TGCGCCAGCAGCTTGGGGTCTCTTAACTATGGCTACACCTTC
clone_size: .; j_call: TRBJ1-1; v_call: TRBV18; d_call: .; cdr3_aa: CASSPGNTEAFF; cdr3_nt: TGTGCCAGCTCACCAGGCAACACTGAAGCTTTCTTT
clone_size: .; j_call: TRBJ2-7; v_call: TRBV4-1; d_call: TRBD2; cdr3_aa: CASSQDLGGGSYEQYF; cdr3_nt: TGCGCCAGCAGCCAAGACCTGGGCGGGGGTTCCTACGAGCAGTACTTC
clone_size: .; j_call: TRBJ1-1; v_call: TRBV6-5; d_call: .; cdr3_aa: CASSRGGLGTEAFF; cdr3_nt: TGTGCCAGCAGTCGAGGGGGGCTCGGGACTGAAGCTTTCTTT
clone_size: .; j_call: TRBJ2-7; v_call: TRBV9; d_call: .; cdr3_aa: CASSVSWRYEQYF; cdr3_nt: TGTGCCAGCAGCGTATCATGGCGGTACGAGCAGTACTTC
clone_size: .; j_call: TRBJ1-1; v_call: TRBV21-1; d_call: .; cdr3_aa: CASSSALTNTEAFF; cdr3_nt: TGTGCCAGCAGCAGTGCGCTCACTAACACTGAAGCTTTCTTT
clone_size: .; j_call: TRBJ2-5; v_call: TRBV5-6; d_call: .; cdr3_aa: CASSLATSQETQYF; cdr3_nt: TGTGCCAGCAGCTTAGCTACTTCACAAGAGACCCAGTACTTC
clone_size: .; j_call: TRBJ1-1; v_call: TRBV4-3; d_call: TRBD1; cdr3_aa: CASSQERTGGVAFF; cdr3_nt: TGCGCCAGCAGCCAAGAAAGGACAGGGGGAGTAGCTTTCTTT
clone_size: .; j_call: TRBJ1-2; v_call: TRBV11-2; d_call: TRBD1; cdr3_aa: CASSKDRGSWGYTF; cdr3_nt: TGTGCCAGCAGCAAGGACAGGGGAAGTTGGGGCTACACCTTC
clone_size: .; j_call: TRBJ2-7; v_call: TRBV10-3; d_call: .; cdr3_aa: CATPFRRYGPYEQYF; cdr3_nt: TGTGCCACTCCTTTCCGGCGATACGGGCCCTACGAGCAGTACTTC
clone_size: .; j_call: TRBJ2-7; v_call: TRBV18; d_call: TRBD1; cdr3_aa: CASSPPGQGTYEQYF; cdr3_nt: TGTGCCAGCTCACCACCGGGACAGGGAACCTACGAGCAGTACTTC
clone_size: .; j_call: TRBJ2-1; v_call: TRBV9; d_call: .; cdr3_aa: CASSQRLEQFF; cdr3_nt: TGTGCCAGCAGCCAGCGGCTTGAGCAGTTCTTC
clone_size: .; j_call: TRBJ2-2; v_call: TRBV30; d_call: .; cdr3_aa: CAWSAGLPGAGELFF; cdr3_nt: TGTGCCTGGAGTGCGGGACTGCCCGGGGCCGGGGAGCTGTTTTTT
clone_size: .; j_call: TRBJ2-4; v_call: TRBV18; d_call: TRBD1; cdr3_aa: CASSLSGQIKNIQYF; cdr3_nt: TGTGCCAGCTCACTCTCGGGACAGATCAAAAACATTCAGTACTTC
clone_size: .; j_call: TRBJ1-6; v_call: TRBV6-1; d_call: TRBD1; cdr3_aa: CASTEPGQRPNNSPLHF; cdr3_nt: TGTGCCAGCACTGAACCGGGACAGCGTCCGAATAATTCACCCCTCCACTTT
clone_size: .; j_call: TRBJ1-1; v_call: TRBV7-9; d_call: .; cdr3_aa: CASSLDGSRNTEAFF; cdr3_nt: TGTGCCAGCAGCTTAGACGGCAGTAGGAACACTGAAGCTTTCTTT
clone_size: .; j_call: TRBJ1-5; v_call: TRBV19; d_call: TRBD1; cdr3_aa: CASAPGQGIFGNQPQHF; cdr3_nt: TGTGCCAGTGCCCCGGGACAGGGCATTTTCGGCAATCAGCCCCAGCATTTT
clone_size: .; j_call: TRBJ1-5; v_call: TRBV6-1; d_call: TRBD1; cdr3_aa: CASSGRGQGGGQPQHF; cdr3_nt: TGTGCCAGCAGTGGACGAGGACAGGGAGGAGGCCAGCCCCAGCATTTT
clone_size: .; j_call: TRBJ2-7; v_call: TRBV7-2; d_call: .; cdr3_aa: CASSSRVGEQYF; cdr3_nt: TGTGCCAGCAGCTCCAGGGTTGGCGAGCAGTACTTC
clone_size: .; j_call: TRBJ1-3; v_call: TRBV13; d_call: .; cdr3_aa: CASSPRAERFSSGNTIYF; cdr3_nt: TGTGCCAGCAGCCCCCGGGCAGAGCGATTCTCCTCTGGAAACACCATATATTTT